Below are 18 T cell receptor beta chains sequenced from a single sample in a study of cytomegalovirus exposure and HLA in healthy donors. The primer mix had 60 Vbeta and 13 Jbeta primers. Method: immunoSEQ multiplex PCR; TCRdb's copy keeps in-frame clones and lacks some. Altogether 150,000 to 200,000 clones are present, about 85% being singletons, with the ten largest covering just over 4.5%. The specimen was PBMCs. These receptors were collected from a woman aged 50 to 60 in good health and CMV-seropositive.

The CDR3: CASGLGTKGGETLTEAFF. In DNA form, the CDR3 reads TGTGCTAGTGGTTTGGGAACGAAGGGAGGAGAGACTCTTACTGAAGCTTTCTTT. The chain carries TRBV12-5 and TRBJ1-1, with D uncertain. The CDR3 runs 18 residues. Germline assignment: CDR1 LGHNT and CDR2 FRNRAP. The V end lost 1 base, the J end lost 5 bases, and 23 bases lay between the germline ends.

This chain links TRBV30 with TRBJ1-6; 8 bases agree with TRBD1. With V trimmed by 6 bases and J by 9 bases, 7 bases remained unmatched. There are 13 residues in the CDR3. The germline V gene encodes CDR1 GTSNPN and CDR2 SVGIG (reference sequence). The CDR3 is CACTGQGGSPLHF. In DNA form, the CDR3 reads TGTGCCTGTACCGGACAGGGTGGTTCACCCCTCCACTTT.

This chain connects TRBV4-2 to TRBJ2-2, with 9 bases matching TRBD2. Germline trimming cut 4 bases from V and 4 bases from J; bases unmatched to any gene: 10. The CDR3 spans 17 residues. The germline CDR1 and CDR2 sequences are LGHNA and YNFKEQ. The CDR3 DNA is TGTGCCAGCAGCCTAAGCGTGGGCGGGGGGGCCACCGGGGAGCTGTTTTTT. This codes for CASSLSVGGGATGELFF.

The chain joins TRBV28 to TRBJ1-1, with 7 bases aligning to TRBD1. This CDR3 has 13 residues. The trim removed 6 bases at V and 4 bases at J, leaving 5 bases unmatched. Germline CDR1 and CDR2: MDHEN and SYDVKM. This chain's CDR3 is CASRGYRGTEAFF. The CDR3 DNA reads as TGTGCCAGCAGAGGTTACAGGGGCACTGAAGCTTTCTTT.

CDR3 coding DNA: TGTGCCAGCAGCGGATGGGGGACAGGGGCATACGAGCAGTACTTC. The encoded protein is CASSGWGTGAYEQYF. The chain has TRBV6-5 and TRBJ2-7; 10 nucleotides match TRBD1. The CDR3 has 15 amino acids. Trimming cost V 6 bases and J 4 bases; bases outside gene matches: 9. The germline gives CDR1 MNHEY, CDR2 SVGAGI.

J is TRBJ1-1 and V is TRBV19; 10 bases are a match to TRBD1. J was trimmed by 5 bases and V by 6 bases; bases with no gene match: 6. This CDR3 region has 14 residues. Germline CDR1 is LNHDA and CDR2 is SQIVND (reference sequence). In nucleotides, the CDR3 is TGTGCCAGTAGCGACAGGGGGCGACTAACTGAAGCTTTCTTT. Translating gives CASSDRGRLTEAFF.

About this clone: A junction end diverges from the germline sequence, so it may reflect a read error. V is TRBV7-9 and J is TRBJ1-3; the D gene is possibly TRBD1 (5 bases). Germline V CDR1 and CDR2: SEHNR, FQNEAQ (reference sequence). The CDR3 runs to 16 residues. As DNA, the CDR3 is TGTTCCAGCAGCGCTACGGGGGAGCCCTCTGGAAACACCATATATTTT. Amino acids: CSSSATGEPSGNTIYF. Based on the CDR3 plus reference TRBV7-9 and TRBJ1-3, the full variable domain is DTGVSQNPRHKITKRGQNVTFRCDPISEHNRLYWYRQTLGQGPEFLTYFQNEAQLEKSRLLSDRFSAERPKGSFSTLEIQRTEQGDSAMYLCSSSATGEPSGNTIYFGEGSWLTVV.

In its sample, this clone was seen a few times. The CDR3 protein is CASSPGSGGTEAFF. The CDR3 DNA reads TGTGCCAGCTCGCCAGGAAGCGGGGGCACTGAAGCTTTCTTT. This rearrangement joins TRBV18 to TRBJ1-1, with D maybe TRBD1 (5 bases). The CDR3 length is 14 residues. The ends were cut back, 6 bases at V and 4 bases at J, with 15 bases in the middle. The V gene's germline CDR1 is KGHSH and CDR2 LQKENI.

The rearrangement links TRBV18 to TRBJ2-1; D perhaps matches TRBD1 (6 bases). Germline V gives CDR1 KGHSH, CDR2 LQKENI. CDR3 size: 12 residues. Deletions cut 4 bases from V and 7 bases from J, with 8 bases between. The CDR3 DNA sequence: TGTGCCAGCTCACAACAGGGAAATGAGCAGTTCTTC. As protein: CASSQQGNEQFF.

This clone showed up just once. The CDR3 sequence: CASSSRPGANQPQHF. In DNA form, the CDR3 reads TGTGCCAGCAGCTCTCGACCGGGTGCCAATCAGCCCCAGCATTTT. V is TRBV5-4 and J is TRBJ1-5; D uncertain. The germline CDR1 and CDR2 sequences are SGHNT and YYREEE (reference sequence). The CDR3 has 15 residues. V was clipped by 3 bases and J by 3 bases, with 13 bases between them.

The chain has TRBV5-4 and TRBJ1-2; D might be TRBD1 (5 bases). V lost 8 bases to trimming and J lost 5 bases, with 19 bases between them. Per germline, CDR1 SGHNT and CDR2 YYREEE (reference sequence). The CDR3 contains 14 residues. The CDR3 sequence is CASNLEGQGYGYTF. CDR3 nucleotides: TGTGCCAGTAACCTGGAGGGGCAGGGTTATGGCTACACCTTC.

V is TRBV30 and J is TRBJ1-2, with D tentatively TRBD1 (6 bases). The CDR3 runs to 13 residues. Between the trimmed V and J ends, which lost 3 bases and 4 bases, there was a span of 12 bases. CDR1 is GTSNPN and CDR2 is SVGIG in the germline V gene (reference sequence). CDR3 sequence reads: CAWRAQGRYGYTF. The CDR3 bases are TGTGCCTGGAGGGCACAGGGCCGCTATGGCTACACCTTC.

The V and J genes are TRBV7-2 and TRBJ1-4, with a possible D match to TRBD1 (6 bases). V dropped 5 bases and J dropped 0 bases, with 7 bases sitting between them. There are 14 residues in the CDR3. CDR1 and CDR2 from the germline V gene are SGHTA and FQGNSA. Here the CDR3 DNA reads TGTGCCAGCAGCAAGGGGGCAACTAATGAAAAACTGTTTTTT. It is translated as CASSKGATNEKLFF.

V is TRBV5-1 and J is TRBJ2-7, with TRBD1 as a possible D gene (6 bases). From germline, CDR1 is SGHRS and CDR2 YFSETQ. V lost 0 bases, J lost 7 bases, and 14 bases lay in between. The CDR3 sequence is 14 residues long. CDR3 amino acids: CASSLDRAPTEQYF. CDR3 nucleotides: TGCGCCAGCAGCTTGGACAGGGCCCCTACGGAGCAGTACTTC. The variable domain in full, with the rest retrieved from reference TRBV5-1 and TRBJ2-7, is KAGVTQTPRYLIKTRGQQVTLSCSPISGHRSVSWYQQTPGQGLQFLFEYFSETQRNKGNFPGRFSGRQFSNSRSEMNVSTLELGDSALYLCASSLDRAPTEQYFGPGTRLTVT.

V is TRBV7-3 and J is TRBJ2-1, with 7 positions matching TRBD2. Germline assignment: CDR1 SGHTA and CDR2 FQGTGA. The V segment lost 2 bases and the J segment 4 bases; nucleotides outside the gene matches: 2. This CDR3 has 14 amino acids. The CDR3 here is CASSLDGRYNEQFF. The CDR3 nucleotides read TGTGCCAGCAGCTTAGACGGGAGGTACAATGAGCAGTTCTTC.

The chain combines TRBV28 with TRBJ1-4, with D perhaps TRBD1 (5 bases). The CDR3 contains 15 residues. The ends were cut back, 6 bases at V and 2 bases at J, with 13 bases in the middle. The germline CDR1 and CDR2 sequences are MDHEN and SYDVKM. CDR3 loop: CASSLGGRTNEKLFF. CDR3 DNA sequence: TGTGCCAGCAGCTTGGGGGGTAGGACTAATGAAAAACTGTTTTTT.

The chain employs TRBV28 and TRBJ1-2; a weak D match, TRBD1 (5 bases). V was trimmed by 2 bases and J by 1 base, leaving 11 bases between them. Germline assignment: CDR1 MDHEN and CDR2 SYDVKM. The CDR3 consists of 15 residues. The DNA for the CDR3 is TGTGCCAGCAGTTTAAACGACAGACTTAACTATGGCTACACCTTC. Amino acids: CASSLNDRLNYGYTF.

The chain uses TRBV9 and TRBJ2-7; D might be TRBD2 (7 bases). Germline loops: CDR1 SGDLS, CDR2 YYNGEE. This CDR3 is 15 amino acids long. V was pared by 0 bases and J by 3 bases, with 13 bases between. The CDR3 coding sequence is TGTGCCAGCAGCGTAGCTGGGGGGGCGCTCTACGAGCAGTACTTC. This encodes CASSVAGGALYEQYF.